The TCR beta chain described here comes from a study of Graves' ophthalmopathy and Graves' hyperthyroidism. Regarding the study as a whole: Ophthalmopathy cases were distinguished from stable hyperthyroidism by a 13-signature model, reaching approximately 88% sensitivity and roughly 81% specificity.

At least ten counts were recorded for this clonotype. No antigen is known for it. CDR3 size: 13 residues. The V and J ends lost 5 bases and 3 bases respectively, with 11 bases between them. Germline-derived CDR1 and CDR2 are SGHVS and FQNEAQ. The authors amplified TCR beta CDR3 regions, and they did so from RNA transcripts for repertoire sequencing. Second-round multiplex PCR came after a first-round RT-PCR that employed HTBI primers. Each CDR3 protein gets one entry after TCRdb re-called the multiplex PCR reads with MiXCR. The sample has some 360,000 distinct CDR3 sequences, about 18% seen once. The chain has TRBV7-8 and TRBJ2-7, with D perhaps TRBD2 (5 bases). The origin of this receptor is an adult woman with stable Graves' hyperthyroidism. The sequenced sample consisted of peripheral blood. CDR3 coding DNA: TGTGCCAGCAGCCAATACAGCGGCTACGAGCAGTACTTC. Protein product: CASSQYSGYEQYF.